The clone carrying this T cell receptor beta chain was seen at least ten times. The antigen is not known. The CDR3 consists of 13 residues. Germline values: CDR1 KGHSH, CDR2 LQKENI. With 3 bases removed from V and 2 bases from J, the gap between germline ends came to 6 bases. Amplified TCR beta CDR3 regions derived from RNA transcripts. HTBI primers were the set used in a first-round RT-PCR of the TCR CDR3. TCRdb re-called the multiplex PCR reads through MiXCR, storing one row per CDR3 protein. The data hold about 400,000 distinct CDR3 sequences, with about 13% observed a single time. Graves' hyperthyroidism is called stable when ophthalmopathy does not progress within 18 months. Patients were aged 18 to 65, had disease duration under 2 months, and had newly diagnosed hyperthyroidism. The data were taken from a study of T cells in Graves' hyperthyroidism and ophthalmopathy. Study conclusions and caveats: The majority of expanded thyroid clonotypes above 0.001 also appeared in blood.

The chain combines TRBV18 with TRBJ2-3; D uncertain. Source material: blood. This TCR derives from a woman aged 18-35 years with Graves' hyperthyroidism. CDR3 DNA sequence: TGTGCCAGCTCACCGACGATCACAGATACGCAGTATTTT. Protein product: CASSPTITDTQYF. The entire variable domain, with the rest obtained from reference TRBV18 and TRBJ2-3, is as follows: NAGVMQNPRHLVRRRGQEARLRCSPMKGHSHVYWYRQLPEEGLKFMVYLQKENIIDESGMPKERFSAEFPKEGPSILRIQQVVRGDSAAYFCASSPTITDTQYFGPGTRLTVL.